The 10 T cell receptor beta chains in this list originate from one sample, sequenced in a study of beta chain features in type 1 diabetes. Antigens of these TCRs are unknown. The investigators reverse transcribed all of the isolated RNA, so they sequenced expressed TCRB transcripts. Sequencing was performed with immunoSEQ multiplex PCR; in TCRdb, only in-frame clones are kept and a portion is missing. Of over 150,000 clones in the sample, approximately 8.1% are singletons; the top ten hold around 0.94%. Study-wide results and limits: TCRB CDR3 length was moderately but significantly reduced in all four CD4+ subsets of Type 1 diabetes patients.

The sequenced sample was central memory CD4+ T cells from blood. These receptors were collected from a woman aged 40 to 50 with type 1 diabetes.

This clone was seen a few times. The V and J genes are TRBV6-6 and TRBJ2-5; D possibly corresponds to TRBD2 (6 bases). The length of the CDR3 is 15 residues. Germline CDR1 and CDR2: MNHNY and SVGAGI (reference sequence). Trimming stripped 5 bases from V and 6 bases from J, with 19 bases between. The CDR3 sequence is CASSPGGKLPQTQYF. In DNA, the CDR3 is TGTGCCAGCAGTCCGGGCGGGAAGCTGCCCCAGACCCAGTACTTC.

The chain couples TRBV29-1 to TRBJ2-3; D perhaps matches TRBD2 (5 bases). V dropped 6 bases and J dropped 4 bases, with 20 bases sitting between them. The V gene's germline CDR1 is SQVTM and CDR2 ANQGSEA. The CDR3 contains 15 residues. CDR3 sequence: CSVGLSGSGADTQYF. The CDR3 region has the DNA TGCAGCGTGGGTTTGAGTGGGAGTGGAGCAGATACGCAGTATTTT.

This clone was picked up a small number of times. V usage is TRBV6-6 and J usage is TRBJ1-2; TRBD1 agrees at 9 bases. The CDR3 has 16 residues. After removal of 2 bases from V and 6 bases from J, the junction contained 10 bases not matched to a gene. The germline gives CDR1 MNHNY, CDR2 SVGAGI (reference sequence). The CDR3 DNA sequence: TGTGCCAGCAGTTACCCCCTCTCGGGACAGGGAAATGGCTACACCTTC. Translation: CASSYPLSGQGNGYTF.

This rearrangement joins TRBV30 to TRBJ1-2; D is possibly TRBD1 (5 bases). The CDR3 runs to 12 residues. Between the trimmed V and J ends, which lost 4 bases and 8 bases, there was a span of 14 bases. Germline assignment: CDR1 GTSNPN and CDR2 SVGIG (reference sequence). CDR3 protein: CAWMGQVVGYTF. CDR3 DNA sequence: TGTGCCTGGATGGGGCAGGTGGTGGGCTACACCTTC.

V is TRBV5-6 and J is TRBJ1-1; 12 nucleotides agree with TRBD1. With 3 bases clipped from V and 4 bases from J, the junction kept 7 bases outside the gene matches. This CDR3 is built from 16 residues. Germline loops: CDR1 SGHDT, CDR2 YYEEEE. The CDR3 here is CASSSGTGGYGTEAFF. The CDR3 bases are TGTGCCAGCAGCTCCGGGACAGGGGGCTATGGCACTGAAGCTTTCTTT.

The chain couples TRBV30 to TRBJ1-1, with 7 bases identical to TRBD1. Germline V gene sequence: CDR1 GTSNPN, CDR2 SVGIG (reference sequence). V was clipped by 5 bases and J by 2 bases; unmatched bases: 5. This CDR3 spans 13 amino acids. The CDR3 protein is CAWDRASNTEAFF. The DNA for the CDR3 is TGTGCCTGGGACAGGGCCTCAAACACTGAAGCTTTCTTT.

This chain uses TRBV13 with TRBJ2-7; a weak D match, TRBD2 (6 bases). Trimming pared 6 bases from V and 0 bases from J, leaving 18 bases between. Germline V gene sequence: CDR1 PRHDT, CDR2 FYEKMQ (reference sequence). CDR3 length equals 16 residues. DNA of the CDR3: TGTGCCAGCAGTTCCCTACAAAGGGGAGGCTCCTACGAGCAGTACTTC. It specifies CASSSLQRGGSYEQYF.

J is TRBJ2-7 and V is TRBV5-4, with a tentative D call TRBD1 (5 bases). CDR1 and CDR2 from the germline V gene are SGHNT and YYREEE (reference sequence). The CDR3 has 16 amino acids. The germline V and J ends were trimmed by 0 bases and 2 bases, with 15 bases remaining between them. The CDR3 DNA reads TGTGCCAGCAGCTTGGATCCATGGGGCCTCACCTACGAGCAGTACTTC. Translating gives CASSLDPWGLTYEQYF.

The chain links TRBV19 to TRBJ2-3; 13 bases match TRBD2. The germline CDR1 and CDR2 sequences are LNHDA and SQIVND (reference sequence). V lost 4 bases to trimming and J lost 4 bases; unmatched junction nucleotides: 5. The CDR3 is made up of 16 amino acids. The CDR3 nucleotides are TGTGCCAGTAGTACCGGGACTAGCGGGACCGCAGATACGCAGTATTTT. The encoded protein is CASSTGTSGTADTQYF.

The rearrangement uses TRBV5-1 and TRBJ2-6; 9 bases line up with TRBD1. The V gene end was trimmed by 4 bases and the J gene end by 0 bases; junction bases not matched to a gene: 5. Germline CDR1 SGHRS, CDR2 YFSETQ. The CDR3 loop spans 17 amino acids. CDR3 loop: CASSQGTGSSGANVLTF. The CDR3 DNA reads as TGCGCCAGCAGCCAAGGGACAGGGAGCTCTGGGGCCAACGTCCTGACTTTC. Full variable domain (outside the CDR3, taken from reference TRBV5-1 and TRBJ2-6): KAGVTQTPRYLIKTRGQQVTLSCSPISGHRSVSWYQQTPGQGLQFLFEYFSETQRNKGNFPGRFSGRQFSNSRSEMNVSTLELGDSALYLCASSQGTGSSGANVLTFGAGSRLTVL.